This T cell receptor beta chain was captured in a study of cytomegalovirus exposure and HLA in healthy donors. Findings and limits, study-wide: The Asian-associated ancestry cluster reportedly had fewer N-insertions than the approximately 670-donor mean in a later analysis. Reportedly, cytomegalovirus status was diagnosed with high sensitivity and specificity. Judged likely to be a sequencing artifact was a cluster of highly shared sequence variants.

Turning to this clone: The target antigen is unknown.

The CDR3 covers 17 residues. Trimming removed 4 bases from V and 7 bases from J; junction bases left unmatched: 15. Germline lookup yields CDR1 SEHNR and CDR2 FQNEAQ (reference sequence). Researchers ran the PCR with 60 Vbeta and 13 Jbeta primers. The repertoire was sequenced with immunoSEQ multiplex PCR; TCRdb's copy has only in-frame clones and lacks some. Here the sample spans some 180,000 clones, around 84% being singletons. Sequencing input: PBMCs. This receptor was obtained from a girl aged 2-9 years in good health and CMV-seropositive. The rearrangement links TRBV7-9 to TRBJ2-1, with 8 nucleotides matching TRBD2. The CDR3: CASSSPALIAGRNEQFF. CDR3 coding DNA: TGTGCCAGCAGCTCCCCAGCTTTGATAGCGGGACGAAATGAGCAGTTCTTC.